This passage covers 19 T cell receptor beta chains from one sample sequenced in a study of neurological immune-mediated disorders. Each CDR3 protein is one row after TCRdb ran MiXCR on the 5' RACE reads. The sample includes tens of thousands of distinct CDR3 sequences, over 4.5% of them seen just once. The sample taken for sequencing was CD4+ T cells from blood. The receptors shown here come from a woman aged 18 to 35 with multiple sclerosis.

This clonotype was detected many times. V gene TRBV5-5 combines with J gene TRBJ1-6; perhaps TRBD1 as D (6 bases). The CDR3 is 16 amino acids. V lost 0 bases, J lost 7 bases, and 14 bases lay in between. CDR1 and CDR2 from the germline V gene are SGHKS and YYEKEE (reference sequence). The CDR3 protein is CASSLVGARGNSPLHF. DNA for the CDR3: TGTGCCAGCAGCTTGGTAGGGGCGAGGGGGAATTCACCCCTCCACTTT.

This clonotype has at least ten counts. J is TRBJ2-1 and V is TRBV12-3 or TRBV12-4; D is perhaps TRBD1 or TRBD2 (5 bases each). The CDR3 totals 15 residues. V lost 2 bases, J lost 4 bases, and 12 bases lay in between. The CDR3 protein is CASSLWGSSYNEQFF. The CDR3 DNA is TGTGCCAGCAGTTTATGGGGGAGCAGTTACAATGAGCAGTTCTTC.

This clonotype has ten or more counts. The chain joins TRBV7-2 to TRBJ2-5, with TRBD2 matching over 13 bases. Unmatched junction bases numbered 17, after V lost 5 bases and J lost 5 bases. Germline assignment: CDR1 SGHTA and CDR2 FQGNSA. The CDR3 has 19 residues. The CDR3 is CASSLWTSGRGGRRETQYF. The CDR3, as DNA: TGTGCCAGCAGCCTATGGACTAGCGGGAGAGGAGGCAGGAGGGAGACCCAGTACTTC.

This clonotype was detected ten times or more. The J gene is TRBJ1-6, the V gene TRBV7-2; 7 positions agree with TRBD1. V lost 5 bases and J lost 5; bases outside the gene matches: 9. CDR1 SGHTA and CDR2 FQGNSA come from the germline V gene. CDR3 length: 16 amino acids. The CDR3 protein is CASSRGTAVNNSPLHF. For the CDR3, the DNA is TGTGCCAGCAGCCGCGGGACAGCAGTAAATAATTCACCCCTCCACTTT.

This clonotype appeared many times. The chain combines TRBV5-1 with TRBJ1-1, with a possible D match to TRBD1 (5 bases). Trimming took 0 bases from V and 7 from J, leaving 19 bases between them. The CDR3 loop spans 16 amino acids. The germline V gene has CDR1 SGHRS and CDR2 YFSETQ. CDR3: CASSLGALGGVDEAFF. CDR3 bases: TGCGCCAGCAGCTTGGGGGCCTTGGGGGGGGTCGATGAAGCTTTCTTT.

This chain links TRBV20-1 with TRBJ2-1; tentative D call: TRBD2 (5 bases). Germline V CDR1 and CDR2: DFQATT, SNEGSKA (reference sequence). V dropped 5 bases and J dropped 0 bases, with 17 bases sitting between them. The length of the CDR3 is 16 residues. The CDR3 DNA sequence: TGCAGTGCTTCCCCCTTGGAGGCCGTCTCCTACAATGAGCAGTTCTTC. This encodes CSASPLEAVSYNEQFF.

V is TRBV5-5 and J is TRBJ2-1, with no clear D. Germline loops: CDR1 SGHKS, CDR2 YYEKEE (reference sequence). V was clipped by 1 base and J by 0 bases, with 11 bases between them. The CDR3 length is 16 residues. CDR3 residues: CASSLSARSSYNEQFF. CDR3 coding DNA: TGTGCCAGCAGCTTGAGCGCTAGGAGCTCCTACAATGAGCAGTTCTTC.

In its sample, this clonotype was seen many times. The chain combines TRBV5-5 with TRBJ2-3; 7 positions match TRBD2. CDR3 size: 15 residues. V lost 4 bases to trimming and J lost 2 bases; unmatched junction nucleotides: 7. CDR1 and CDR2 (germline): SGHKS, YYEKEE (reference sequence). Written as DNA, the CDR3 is TGTGCCAGCAGCCAAGACCTAGCGGCCACAGATACGCAGTATTTT. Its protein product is CASSQDLAATDTQYF.

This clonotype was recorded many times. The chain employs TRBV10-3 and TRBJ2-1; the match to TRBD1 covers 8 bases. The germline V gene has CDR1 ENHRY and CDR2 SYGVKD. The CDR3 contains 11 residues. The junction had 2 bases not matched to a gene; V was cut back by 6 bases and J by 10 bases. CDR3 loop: CAIRRQGEQFF. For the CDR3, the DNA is TGTGCCATCAGGCGACAGGGGGAGCAGTTCTTC.

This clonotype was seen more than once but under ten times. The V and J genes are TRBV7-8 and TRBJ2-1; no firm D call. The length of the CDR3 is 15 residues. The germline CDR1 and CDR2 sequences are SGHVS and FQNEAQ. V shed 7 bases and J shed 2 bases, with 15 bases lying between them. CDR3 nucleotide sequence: TGTGCCAGCACCAAGTTAGGCTACGCCTACAATGAGCAGTTCTTC. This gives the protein CASTKLGYAYNEQFF.

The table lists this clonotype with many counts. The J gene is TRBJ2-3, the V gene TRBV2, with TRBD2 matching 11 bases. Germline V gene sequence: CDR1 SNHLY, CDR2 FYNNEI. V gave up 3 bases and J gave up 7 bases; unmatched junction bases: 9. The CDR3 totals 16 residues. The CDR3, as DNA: TGTGCCAGCAGTGACCCGACTAGCGGGATTATTCATACGCAGTATTTT. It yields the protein CASSDPTSGIIHTQYF.

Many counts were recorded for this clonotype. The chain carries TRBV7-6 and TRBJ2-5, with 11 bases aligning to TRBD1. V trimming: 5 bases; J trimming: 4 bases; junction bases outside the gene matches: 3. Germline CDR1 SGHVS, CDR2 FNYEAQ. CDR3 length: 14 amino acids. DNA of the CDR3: TGTGCCAGCAGCATAGGACAGGGGGCAGAGACCCAGTACTTC. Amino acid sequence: CASSIGQGAETQYF.

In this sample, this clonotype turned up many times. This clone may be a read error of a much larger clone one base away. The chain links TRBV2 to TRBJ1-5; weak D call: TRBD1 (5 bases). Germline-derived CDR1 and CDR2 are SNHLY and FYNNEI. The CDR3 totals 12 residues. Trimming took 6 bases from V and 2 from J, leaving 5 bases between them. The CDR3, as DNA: TGTGCCAGCAGGGGGGGCAATCAGCCCCAGCATTTT. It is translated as CASRGGNQPQHF.

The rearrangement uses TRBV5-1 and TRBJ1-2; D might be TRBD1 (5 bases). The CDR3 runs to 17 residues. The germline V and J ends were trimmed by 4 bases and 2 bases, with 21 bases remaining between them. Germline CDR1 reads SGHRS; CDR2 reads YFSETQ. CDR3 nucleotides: TGCGCCAGCAGCGGTGCGGTGATGAGGGCAGGGAACTATGGCTACACCTTC. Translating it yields CASSGAVMRAGNYGYTF.

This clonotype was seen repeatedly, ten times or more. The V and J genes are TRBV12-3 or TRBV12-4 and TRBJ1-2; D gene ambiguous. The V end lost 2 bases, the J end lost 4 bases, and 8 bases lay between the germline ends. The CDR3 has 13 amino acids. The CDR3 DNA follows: TGTGCCAGCAGTTTACTAAGGGCCTATGGCTACACCTTC. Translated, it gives CASSLLRAYGYTF.

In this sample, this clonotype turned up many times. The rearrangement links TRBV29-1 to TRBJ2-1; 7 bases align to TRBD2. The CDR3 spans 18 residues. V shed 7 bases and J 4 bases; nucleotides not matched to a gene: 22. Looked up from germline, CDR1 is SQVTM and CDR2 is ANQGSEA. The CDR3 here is CSAEAGLVSTNGYNEQFF. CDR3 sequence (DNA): TGCAGCGCCGAAGCCGGACTAGTCTCAACGAATGGGTACAATGAGCAGTTCTTC.

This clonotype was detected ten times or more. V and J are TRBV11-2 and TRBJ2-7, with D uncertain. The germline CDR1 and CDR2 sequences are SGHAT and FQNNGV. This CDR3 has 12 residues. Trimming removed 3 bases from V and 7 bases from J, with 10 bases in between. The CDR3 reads CASSLTHGEQYF. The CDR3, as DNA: TGTGCCAGCAGCTTGACACACGGGGAGCAGTACTTC.

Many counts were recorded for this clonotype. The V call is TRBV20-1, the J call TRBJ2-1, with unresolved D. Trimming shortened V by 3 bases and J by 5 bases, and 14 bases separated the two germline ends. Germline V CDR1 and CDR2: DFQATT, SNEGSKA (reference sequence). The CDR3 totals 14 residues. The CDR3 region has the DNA TGCAGTGCTAGCGGGCCGTTGTCTAACAATGAGCAGTTCTTC. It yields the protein CSASGPLSNNEQFF.

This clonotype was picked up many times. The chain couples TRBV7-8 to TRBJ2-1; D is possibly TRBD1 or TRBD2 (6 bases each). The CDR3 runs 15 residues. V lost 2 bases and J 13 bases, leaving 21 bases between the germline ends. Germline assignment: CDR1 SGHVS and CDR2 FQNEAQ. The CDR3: CASSLLRGGTGPQFF. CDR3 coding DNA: TGTGCCAGCAGCTTATTGAGGGGAGGTACAGGGCCTCAGTTCTTC.